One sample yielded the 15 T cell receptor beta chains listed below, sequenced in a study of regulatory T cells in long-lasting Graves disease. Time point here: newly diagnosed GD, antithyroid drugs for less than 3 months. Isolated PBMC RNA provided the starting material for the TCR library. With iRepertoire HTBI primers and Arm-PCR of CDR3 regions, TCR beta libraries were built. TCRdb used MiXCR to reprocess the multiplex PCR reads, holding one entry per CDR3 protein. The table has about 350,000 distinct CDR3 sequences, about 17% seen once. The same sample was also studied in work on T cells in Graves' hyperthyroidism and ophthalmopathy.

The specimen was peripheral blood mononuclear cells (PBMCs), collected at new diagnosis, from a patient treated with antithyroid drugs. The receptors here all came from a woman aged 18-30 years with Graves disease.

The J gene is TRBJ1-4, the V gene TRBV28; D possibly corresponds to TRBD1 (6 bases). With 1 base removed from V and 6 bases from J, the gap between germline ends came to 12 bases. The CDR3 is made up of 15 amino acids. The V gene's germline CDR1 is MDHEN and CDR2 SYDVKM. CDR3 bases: TGTGCCAGCAGTTTATTTCAGGGGACTCATGAAAAACTGTTTTTT. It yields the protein CASSLFQGTHEKLFF.

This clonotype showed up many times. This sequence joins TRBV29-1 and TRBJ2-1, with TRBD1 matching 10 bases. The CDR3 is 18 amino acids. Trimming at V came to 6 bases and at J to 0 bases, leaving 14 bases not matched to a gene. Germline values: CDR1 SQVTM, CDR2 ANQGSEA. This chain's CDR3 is CSVPAPGTGAGSYNEQFF. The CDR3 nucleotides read TGCAGCGTCCCCGCCCCAGGGACAGGGGCCGGCTCCTACAATGAGCAGTTCTTC.

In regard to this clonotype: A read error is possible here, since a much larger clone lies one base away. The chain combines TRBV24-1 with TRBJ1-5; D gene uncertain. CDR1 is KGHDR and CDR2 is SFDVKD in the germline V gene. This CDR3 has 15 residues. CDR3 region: CAASGSRSGNQPQHF. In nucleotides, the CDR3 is TGTGCCGCCAGTGGGTCCCGTTCGGGCAATCAGCCCCAGCATTTT.

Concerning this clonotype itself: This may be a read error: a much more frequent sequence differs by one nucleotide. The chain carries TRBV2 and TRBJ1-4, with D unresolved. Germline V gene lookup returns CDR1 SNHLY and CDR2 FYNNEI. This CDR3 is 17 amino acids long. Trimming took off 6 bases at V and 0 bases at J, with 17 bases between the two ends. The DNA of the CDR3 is TGTGCCAGCAGCCTCCAGCCCCCCCAAGCAACTAATGAAAAACTGTTTTTT. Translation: CASSLQPPQATNEKLFF.

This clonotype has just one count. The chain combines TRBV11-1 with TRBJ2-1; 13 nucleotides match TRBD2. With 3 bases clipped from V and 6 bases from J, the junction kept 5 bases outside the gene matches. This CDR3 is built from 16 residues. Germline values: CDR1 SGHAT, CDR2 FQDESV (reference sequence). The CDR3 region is CASSFAGTSGINEQFF. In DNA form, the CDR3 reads TGTGCCAGCAGCTTCGCCGGGACTAGCGGGATCAATGAGCAGTTCTTC.

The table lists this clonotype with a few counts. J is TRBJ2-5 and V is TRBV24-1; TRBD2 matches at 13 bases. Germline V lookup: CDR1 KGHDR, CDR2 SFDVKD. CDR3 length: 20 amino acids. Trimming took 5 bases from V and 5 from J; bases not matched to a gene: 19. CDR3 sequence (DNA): TGTGCCACCAGTGGATACTCACCCGGGACTAGCGGGATGCCGACGGAGACCCAGTACTTC. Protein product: CATSGYSPGTSGMPTETQYF.

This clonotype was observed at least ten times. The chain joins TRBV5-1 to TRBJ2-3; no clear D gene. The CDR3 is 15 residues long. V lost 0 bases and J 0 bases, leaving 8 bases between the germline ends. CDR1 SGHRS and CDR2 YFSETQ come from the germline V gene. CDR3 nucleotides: TGCGCCAGCAGCTTGGCCTTCGCTAGCACAGATACGCAGTATTTT. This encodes CASSLAFASTDTQYF.

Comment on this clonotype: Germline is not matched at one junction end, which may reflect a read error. In DNA form, the CDR3 reads TGTGCTAGCAGTCGATCCGGGACAACTAATGAGCAGTTCTTC. Translating it yields CASSRSGTTNEQFF. The gene calls are TRBV7-7 and TRBJ2-1; D is possibly TRBD1 (6 bases). The germline CDR1 and CDR2 sequences are SSHAT and FNYEAQ (reference sequence). The CDR3 covers 14 residues.

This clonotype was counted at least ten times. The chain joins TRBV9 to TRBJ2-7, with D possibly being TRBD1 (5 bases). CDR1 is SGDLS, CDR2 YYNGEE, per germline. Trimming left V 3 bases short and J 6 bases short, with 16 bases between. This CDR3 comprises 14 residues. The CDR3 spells CASSEGQPESEQYF. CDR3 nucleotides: TGTGCCAGCAGCGAGGGGCAGCCGGAGTCCGAGCAGTACTTC.

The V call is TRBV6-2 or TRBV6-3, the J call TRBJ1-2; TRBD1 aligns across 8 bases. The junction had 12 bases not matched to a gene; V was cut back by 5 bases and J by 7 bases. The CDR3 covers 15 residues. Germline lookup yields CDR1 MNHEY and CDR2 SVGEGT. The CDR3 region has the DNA TGTGCCAGCAGTGTCCCGGGACAGGAGTTCGGTGGCTACACCTTC. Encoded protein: CASSVPGQEFGGYTF.

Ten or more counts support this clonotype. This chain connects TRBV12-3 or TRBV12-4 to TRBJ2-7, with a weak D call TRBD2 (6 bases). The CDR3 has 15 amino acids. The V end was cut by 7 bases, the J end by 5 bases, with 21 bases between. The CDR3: CASTLNGAGGDEQYF. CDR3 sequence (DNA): TGTGCCAGCACCCTGAATGGAGCGGGTGGAGACGAGCAGTACTTC.

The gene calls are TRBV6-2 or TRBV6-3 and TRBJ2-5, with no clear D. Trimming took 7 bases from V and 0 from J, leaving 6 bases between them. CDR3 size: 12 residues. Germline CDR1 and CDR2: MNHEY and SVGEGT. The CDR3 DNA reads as TGTGCCAGCAAGTCCTACCAAGAGACCCAGTACTTC. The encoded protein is CASKSYQETQYF.

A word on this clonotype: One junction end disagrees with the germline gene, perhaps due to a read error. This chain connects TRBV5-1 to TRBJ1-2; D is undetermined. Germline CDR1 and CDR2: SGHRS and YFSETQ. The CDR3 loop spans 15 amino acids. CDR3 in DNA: TGCGCCAGCAGCTTGGGTGTCGCGGCTAAGTATGGCTACACCTTC. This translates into CASSLGVAAKYGYTF.

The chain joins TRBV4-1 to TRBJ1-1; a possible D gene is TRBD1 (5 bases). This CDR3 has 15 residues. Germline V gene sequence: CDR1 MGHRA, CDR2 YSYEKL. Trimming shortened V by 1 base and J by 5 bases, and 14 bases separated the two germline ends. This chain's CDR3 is CASSQGGGVRTEAFF. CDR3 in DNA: TGCGCCAGCAGCCAAGGAGGAGGGGTCCGGACTGAAGCTTTCTTT.

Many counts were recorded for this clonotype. The CDR3 DNA reads as TGTGCCAGCAGTGAAAGTGCGGGGGGGCAAGAGACCCAGTACTTC. Its protein product is CASSESAGGQETQYF. V usage is TRBV6-1 and J usage is TRBJ2-5, with 9 bases identical to TRBD2. The CDR3 length is 15 residues. CDR1 MNHNS and CDR2 SASEGT come from the germline V gene. V was clipped by 2 bases and J by 2 bases; unmatched bases: 3.